The source of this TCR beta chain is a study of T cell clonotyping in hematopoietic cell transplantation. Looked up from germline, CDR1 is LNHDA and CDR2 is SQIVND (reference sequence). The V gene end was trimmed by 6 bases and the J gene end by 4 bases; junction bases not matched to a gene: 2. This CDR3 spans 13 amino acids. Time point meaning: recipient sample about 28 days before transplant, after cytoreduction. Blood collection times were about day -28 and days 30, 100, 180 posttransplant. Sequencing was performed with immunoSEQ multiplex PCR; in TCRdb, only in-frame clones are kept and a portion is missing. The sample has about 36,000 clones; roughly 95% are singletons.

This TCR was sampled from a man in his forties with chronic myeloid leukemia. Some clones in this sample may be carry-over from other donors' samples. The chain joins TRBV19 to TRBJ2-2; 7 bases align to TRBD1. Sequenced material: peripheral blood mononuclear cells, taken before stem cell transplant. CDR3 DNA: TGTGCCAGTAGGGCAGGGGGCACCGGGGAGCTGTTTTTT. Translation: CASRAGGTGELFF.